A single sample gave rise to the 19 T cell receptor beta chains below, sequenced in a study of cytomegalovirus exposure and HLA in healthy donors (dated 2017 in TCRdb). Library preparation used the immunoSEQ multiplex PCR assay. A mixture of 60 forward primers for TCR Vbeta segments and 13 reverse primers for TCR Jbeta segments was used in the multiplex PCR. This is the immuneACCESS table as TCRdb keeps it, with only in-frame sequences that have V and J called. A part of the clones is gone; compared with another copy, unresolved V genes explain less than half, and the rest is unexplained. The sample has approximately 160,000 clones on record, around three quarters of them singletons. The ten top clones hold 1.5% to 1.9% of the sample. The sample comprised PBMCs. Source of these receptors: a man aged 35 to 55 in good health and CMV-seronegative.

For this clone: The junction departs from germline at one end; a sequencing error may be responsible. The chain recombines TRBV7-9 with TRBJ1-2; 9 bases are a match to TRBD1. This CDR3 has 19 amino acids. Germline values: CDR1 SEHNR, CDR2 FQNEAQ (reference sequence). In nucleotides, the CDR3 is TGTTCCAGCAGCTTACCGCACGTGGGGTACGGACAGGGGAACTATGGCTACACCTTC. Translation: CSSSLPHVGYGQGNYGYTF.

The chain has TRBV18 and TRBJ2-1; unclear D gene. V lost 2 bases and J lost 2, with 10 bases in between. Germline assignment: CDR1 KGHSH and CDR2 LQKENI. This CDR3 contains 15 residues. CDR3 nucleotides: TGTGCCAGCTCACCAGGGCAGACCACCTACAATGAGCAGTTCTTC. This translates into CASSPGQTTYNEQFF.

The V and J genes are TRBV19 and TRBJ1-5, with a tentative D call TRBD1 (6 bases). This CDR3 comprises 17 residues. CDR1 LNHDA and CDR2 SQIVND come from the germline V gene (reference sequence). The ends were cut back, 0 bases at V and 3 bases at J, with 15 bases in the middle. The DNA of the CDR3 is TGTGCCAGTAGTATAGATTGGGGGGGGCGTTCCAATCAGCCCCAGCATTTT. This translates into CASSIDWGGRSNQPQHF.

The V gene is TRBV15, the J gene TRBJ2-5, with 9 bases identical to TRBD1. Germline V gene lookup returns CDR1 LNHNV and CDR2 YYDKDF (reference sequence). This CDR3 spans 16 amino acids. J gave up 5 bases and V 0 bases, and 7 bases lay outside the gene matches. Written as DNA, the CDR3 is TGTGCCACCAGCAGAGACCTCCGGGACAGGGAGGAGACCCAGTACTTC. Protein: CATSRDLRDREETQYF.

The rearrangement links TRBV6-5 to TRBJ1-2, with no clear D. V dropped 8 bases and J dropped 8 bases, with 9 bases sitting between them. The CDR3 length is 10 residues. CDR1 and CDR2 from the germline V gene are MNHEY and SVGAGI. CDR3 loop: CASRTPGYTF. CDR3 DNA sequence: TGTGCCAGCCGAACTCCGGGCTACACCTTC.

The genes are TRBV21-1 and TRBJ2-7; the table calls TRBD2, which could not be checked here. TRBV21-1 is a pseudogene. CDR3 length: 13 residues. CDR3 residues: CASSKGNFLEQYF. CDR3 nucleotides: TGTGCCAGCAGCAAAGGAAACTTTTTGGAGCAGTACTTC.

The chain links TRBV9 to TRBJ2-1, with D perhaps matching TRBD2 (6 bases). This CDR3 contains 14 residues. Germline V gene sequence: CDR1 SGDLS, CDR2 YYNGEE. V lost 3 bases and J 10 bases, leaving 17 bases between the germline ends. CDR3 nucleotide sequence: TGTGCCAGCAGCGCCTGGGGGGTGGCGGGGGAGCAGTTCTTC. It yields the protein CASSAWGVAGEQFF.

CDR3 sequence: CASSLGGAGGPNEQFF. The CDR3 region has the DNA TGTGCCAGCAGCTTGGGTGGGGCGGGAGGCCCCAATGAGCAGTTCTTC. The chain is built from TRBV5-4 and TRBJ2-1; 8 bases map to TRBD2. J was trimmed by 6 bases and V by 0 bases; bases with no gene match: 8. Per the germline V gene, CDR1 is SGHNT and CDR2 is YYREEE (reference sequence). The length of the CDR3 is 16 residues.

Only a few counts were recorded for this clone. The chain recombines TRBV5-6 with TRBJ2-2; D is unresolved. Trimming took 0 bases from V and 1 from J, leaving 4 bases between them. Germline values: CDR1 SGHDT, CDR2 YYEEEE. This CDR3 is built from 14 residues. CDR3 nucleotide sequence: TGTGCCAGCAGCTTGGGACAGAACACCGGGGAGCTGTTTTTT. Translation gives CASSLGQNTGELFF.

This chain connects TRBV2 to TRBJ1-2, with D possibly matching TRBD1 (5 bases). The germline V and J ends were trimmed by 8 bases and 4 bases, with 14 bases remaining between them. From germline, CDR1 is SNHLY and CDR2 FYNNEI. This CDR3 region has 13 residues. The CDR3 nucleotides are TGTGCCAGCCTCCCACAGGCCACCTATGGCTACACCTTC. Residues: CASLPQATYGYTF.

The chain couples TRBV6-5 to TRBJ1-4; 7 bases are shared with TRBD1. Germline V gives CDR1 MNHEY, CDR2 SVGAGI. V shed 6 bases, J shed 8 bases, and the junction held 9 bases outside the gene matches. The CDR3 runs 14 residues. CDR3 nucleotides: TGTGCCAGCAGCGTTACAGGGGAAAGGGAAAAACTGTTTTTT. It yields the protein CASSVTGEREKLFF.

This clone was observed once. The chain combines TRBV19 with TRBJ2-3; 8 nucleotides line up with TRBD2. CDR3 length equals 15 residues. The ends lost 10 bases at V and 6 bases at J; junction bases unmatched: 15. Germline V CDR1 and CDR2: LNHDA, SQIVND (reference sequence). In nucleotides, the CDR3 is TGTGCCACCTCCCTTGGCGGGGGGCGCGGGGATACGCAGTATTTT. Protein sequence: CATSLGGGRGDTQYF.

The chain couples TRBV9 to TRBJ1-4; 10 bases are shared with TRBD1. The CDR3 is made up of 16 amino acids. Germline lookup yields CDR1 SGDLS and CDR2 YYNGEE. Trimming took 4 bases from V and 5 from J; bases not matched to a gene: 8. The CDR3 coding sequence is TGTGCCAGCAGCCCCCGGACAGGGGGACTCAATGAAAAACTGTTTTTT. It is translated as CASSPRTGGLNEKLFF.

V usage is TRBV4-2 and J usage is TRBJ2-7; D may be TRBD1 (7 bases). In germline, CDR1 is LGHNA, CDR2 YNFKEQ. The V end lost 1 base, the J end lost 0 bases, and 10 bases lay between the germline ends. The CDR3 runs to 15 residues. The CDR3 loop reads CASSQVQGGSYEQYF. CDR3 in DNA: TGTGCCAGCAGCCAAGTCCAGGGGGGCTCCTACGAGCAGTACTTC.

The gene calls are TRBV27 and TRBJ2-7; D gene ambiguous. The CDR3 has 13 amino acids. V was clipped by 5 bases and J by 4 bases, with 12 bases between them. Germline values: CDR1 MNHEY, CDR2 SMNVEV (reference sequence). The CDR3 spells CASSPKRGYEQYV. The CDR3 DNA is TGTGCCAGCAGTCCGAAACGCGGTTACGAGCAGTACGTC.

The chain carries TRBV9 and TRBJ2-7; 12 positions agree with TRBD2. CDR1 and CDR2 from the germline V gene are SGDLS and YYNGEE. The V segment lost 4 bases and the J segment 7 bases; nucleotides outside the gene matches: 9. The CDR3 is 15 residues long. DNA for the CDR3: TGTGCCAGCAGCCCCCGACTAGCGGGAGTTGGTGAGCAGTACTTC. Protein sequence: CASSPRLAGVGEQYF.

The rearrangement uses TRBV29-1 and TRBJ1-1; perhaps TRBD1 as D (6 bases). CDR3 size: 13 residues. The germline V and J ends were trimmed by 6 bases and 2 bases, with 13 bases remaining between them. Germline loops: CDR1 SQVTM, CDR2 ANQGSEA. In DNA form, the CDR3 reads TGCAGCGTCTCAGGGGTTGTCAACACTGAAGCTTTCTTT. Its translation is CSVSGVVNTEAFF.

The chain recombines TRBV7-9 with TRBJ2-1, with TRBD2 matching 8 bases. With V trimmed by 6 bases and J by 0 bases, 13 bases remained unmatched. The CDR3 is 18 amino acids. Germline V lookup: CDR1 SEHNR, CDR2 FQNEAQ (reference sequence). Here the CDR3 reads CASSHLRLAQSSYNEQFF. CDR3 DNA sequence: TGTGCCAGCAGTCACCTTCGACTAGCGCAGAGCTCCTACAATGAGCAGTTCTTC.

The chain employs TRBV6-6 and TRBJ2-7; 8 nucleotides agree with TRBD2. The CDR3 has 13 residues. The junction had 5 bases not matched to a gene; V was cut back by 6 bases and J by 4 bases. Germline V lookup: CDR1 MNHNY, CDR2 SVGAGI (reference sequence). CDR3 sequence: CASRAGEGYEQYF. CDR3 DNA sequence: TGTGCCAGCAGAGCGGGAGAGGGGTACGAGCAGTACTTC.